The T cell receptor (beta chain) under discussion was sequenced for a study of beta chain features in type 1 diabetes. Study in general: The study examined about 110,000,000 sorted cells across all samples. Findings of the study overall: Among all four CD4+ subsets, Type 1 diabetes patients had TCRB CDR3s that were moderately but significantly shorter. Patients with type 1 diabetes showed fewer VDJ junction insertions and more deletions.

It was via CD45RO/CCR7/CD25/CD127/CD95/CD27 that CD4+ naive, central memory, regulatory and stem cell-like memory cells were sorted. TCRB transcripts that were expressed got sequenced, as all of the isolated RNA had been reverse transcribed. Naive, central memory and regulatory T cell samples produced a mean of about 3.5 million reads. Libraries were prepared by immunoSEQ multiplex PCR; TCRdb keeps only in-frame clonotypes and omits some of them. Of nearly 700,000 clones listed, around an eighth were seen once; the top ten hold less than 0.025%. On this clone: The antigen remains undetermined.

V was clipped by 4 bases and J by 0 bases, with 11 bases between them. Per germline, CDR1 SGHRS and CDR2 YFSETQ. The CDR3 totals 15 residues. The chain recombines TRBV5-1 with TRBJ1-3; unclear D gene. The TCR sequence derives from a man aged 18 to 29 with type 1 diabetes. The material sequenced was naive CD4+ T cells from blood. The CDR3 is CASSQDAGSGNTIYF. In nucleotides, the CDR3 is TGCGCCAGCAGCCAAGACGCCGGCTCTGGAAACACCATATATTTT.